Below are 30 T cell receptor beta chains sequenced from a single sample in a study of blood T cell repertoires in COVID-19. Clones were sequenced by immunoSEQ multiplex PCR, and TCRdb holds only the in-frame ones, with some missing. This sample carries 250,000 to 300,000 clones, around 85% of them seen once, and the ten largest clones take roughly 11%. Sequenced sample: peripheral blood. These receptors all come from a woman in her seventies with acute or convalescent COVID-19.

This chain links TRBV5-8 with TRBJ2-7, with D unresolved. The CDR3 totals 12 residues. V shed 4 bases and J shed 2 bases, with 7 bases lying between them. The germline V gene encodes CDR1 SGHTS and CDR2 YDEGEE. The CDR3 region has the DNA TGTGCCAGCAGCCCCCCTCCCTACGAGCAGTACTTC. It specifies CASSPPPYEQYF.

This chain uses TRBV3-1 (or the pseudogene TRBV3-2) with TRBJ1-2; tentative D call: TRBD1 (5 bases). The CDR3 consists of 13 residues. Germline V gene data show CDR1 as LGHDT and CDR2 as YNNKEL (reference sequence). V shed 0 bases and J shed 7 bases, with 9 bases lying between them. This CDR3 reads CASSQDSGGGYTF. The CDR3 coding sequence is TGTGCCAGCAGCCAAGATTCGGGGGGTGGCTACACCTTC.

The chain employs TRBV15 and TRBJ2-5; D uncertain. The CDR3 consists of 12 residues. Germline CDR1 reads LNHNV; CDR2 reads YYDKDF (reference sequence). V lost 4 bases and J lost 5, with 8 bases in between. The CDR3 loop is CATSKHAETQYF. CDR3 DNA sequence: TGTGCCACCAGCAAGCACGCCGAGACCCAGTACTTC.

The V gene is TRBV6-5, the J gene TRBJ2-1; 7 bases match TRBD1. Trimming at V came to 5 bases and at J to 4 bases, leaving 8 bases not matched to a gene. The CDR3 spans 15 residues. Per germline, CDR1 MNHEY and CDR2 SVGAGI. In DNA form, the CDR3 reads TGTGCCAGCAGTCCCGGACAGGCGTCATACAATGAGCAGTTCTTC. Translated, it gives CASSPGQASYNEQFF.

This chain uses TRBV7-2 with TRBJ2-4; 7 bases are a match to TRBD2. The V and J ends lost 2 bases and 0 bases, in that order; junction bases with no gene match: 10. The germline V gene has CDR1 SGHTA and CDR2 FQGNSA. The CDR3 extends over 18 amino acids. CDR3 in amino acids: CASSLTAGRSLAKNIQYF. In nucleotides, the CDR3 is TGTGCCAGCAGCTTAACAGCGGGACGGAGTCTAGCCAAAAACATTCAGTACTTC.

In DNA, the CDR3 is TGTGCCAGCAGCCAAGAGGAGGAGCGGGACGTGTCTAATGAAAAACTGTTTTTT. Its translation: CASSQEEERDVSNEKLFF. The chain recombines TRBV4-2 with TRBJ1-4, with D perhaps matching TRBD1 (5 bases). CDR3 length equals 18 residues. V was pared by 0 bases and J by 3 bases, with 17 bases between. Per germline, CDR1 LGHNA and CDR2 YNFKEQ.

The J gene is TRBJ2-3, the V gene TRBV2; TRBD2 agrees at 8 bases. Per germline, CDR1 SNHLY and CDR2 FYNNEI. CDR3 length: 21 residues. Trimming cost V 3 bases and J 1 base; bases outside gene matches: 21. CDR3 nucleotides: TGTGCCAGCAGTGATCTTAGCGCGGGGGGTACCCACTCGGGGGGCACAGATACGCAGTATTTT. Translated, it gives CASSDLSAGGTHSGGTDTQYF.

The V and J genes are TRBV2 and TRBJ2-6; D is ambiguous. This CDR3 contains 15 residues. Germline CDR1 and CDR2: SNHLY and FYNNEI. The ends were cut back, 2 bases at V and 0 bases at J, with 5 bases in the middle. This CDR3 reads CASSEYISGANVLTF. In DNA, the CDR3 is TGTGCCAGCAGTGAATATATCTCTGGGGCCAACGTCCTGACTTTC.

The genes are TRBV28 and TRBJ2-1; maybe TRBD1 (6 bases). The CDR3 length is 14 residues. In germline, CDR1 is MDHEN, CDR2 SYDVKM. Trimming pared 8 bases from V and 0 bases from J, leaving 11 bases between. CDR3 loop: CASLGGSSYNEQFF. CDR3 DNA sequence: TGTGCCAGCTTAGGGGGAAGCTCCTACAATGAGCAGTTCTTC.

This chain connects TRBV18 to TRBJ1-3; D unresolved. V was cut by 2 bases and J by 0 bases, with 8 bases left in between. The CDR3 extends over 15 amino acids. The germline gives CDR1 KGHSH, CDR2 LQKENI. This CDR3 reads CASSPVTFSGNTIYF. CDR3 DNA sequence: TGTGCCAGCTCACCAGTCACTTTCTCTGGAAACACCATATATTTT.

The chain couples TRBV3-1 (or the pseudogene TRBV3-2) to TRBJ1-4, with 9 bases aligning to TRBD1. V trimming: 8 bases; J trimming: 8 bases; junction bases outside the gene matches: 3. Germline V CDR1 and CDR2: LGHDT, YNNKEL (reference sequence). The CDR3 loop spans 12 amino acids. DNA for the CDR3: TGTGCCAGCGGAGGGACAGGGGAAAAACTGTTTTTT. Amino acids: CASGGTGEKLFF.

This clone was observed a single time. V and J are TRBV5-1 and TRBJ1-1; 8 positions agree with TRBD1. Per germline, CDR1 SGHRS and CDR2 YFSETQ. The CDR3 is 14 amino acids. J was trimmed by 3 bases and V by 3 bases; bases with no gene match: 4. The CDR3 protein is CASSSVQGDTEAFF. CDR3 coding DNA: TGCGCCAGCAGCTCGGTACAGGGGGACACTGAAGCTTTCTTT.

The gene calls are TRBV10-3 and TRBJ2-1, with 8 bases identical to TRBD2. The ends lost 0 bases at V and 5 bases at J; junction bases unmatched: 6. CDR1 and CDR2 (germline): ENHRY, SYGVKD. The CDR3 has 16 residues. CDR3 protein: CAISESSSGGNNEQFF. CDR3 nucleotides: TGTGCCATCAGTGAGTCGAGCAGCGGGGGTAACAATGAGCAGTTCTTC.

The chain joins TRBV24-1 to TRBJ2-3; a weak D match, TRBD2 (7 bases). There are 14 residues in the CDR3. Germline lookup yields CDR1 KGHDR and CDR2 SFDVKD. V was clipped by 3 bases and J by 3 bases, with 9 bases between them. Here the CDR3 reads CATSDRGATDTQYF. In DNA, the CDR3 is TGTGCCACCAGTGATCGGGGGGCAACAGATACGCAGTATTTT.

The chain links TRBV3-1 (or the pseudogene TRBV3-2) to TRBJ2-1; 9 positions match TRBD2. Germline trimming cut 3 bases from V and 9 bases from J; bases unmatched to any gene: 12. The CDR3 covers 16 residues. CDR1 and CDR2 from the germline V gene are LGHDT and YNNKEL (reference sequence). CDR3 in DNA: TGTGCCAGCAGCCACGCAAGGCGGGGGGGCCTAGGTGAGCAGTTCTTC. Translating gives CASSHARRGGLGEQFF.

The chain is built from TRBV7-3 and TRBJ2-1; TRBD2 matches 10 bases. Losses at the gene ends were 0 bases for V and 2 bases for J; bases not matched to a gene: 1. Germline V gene data show CDR1 as SGHTA and CDR2 as FQGTGA. This CDR3 contains 16 residues. The CDR3 spells CASSLTLAGPYNEQFF. In nucleotides, the CDR3 is TGTGCCAGCAGCTTAACACTAGCGGGGCCCTACAATGAGCAGTTCTTC.

The chain couples TRBV2 to TRBJ1-4; 7 bases line up with TRBD1. V shed 7 bases and J 8 bases; nucleotides not matched to a gene: 7. The CDR3 has 13 amino acids. In germline, CDR1 is SNHLY, CDR2 FYNNEI. CDR3 amino acids: CASTRQGGEKLFF. The CDR3 DNA sequence: TGTGCCAGCACTCGACAGGGTGGCGAAAAACTGTTTTTT. Drawing the rest from reference TRBV2 and TRBJ1-4, the complete variable domain is EPEVTQTPSHQVTQMGQEVILRCVPISNHLYFYWYRQILGQKVEFLVSFYNNEISEKSEIFDDQFSVERPDGSNFTLKIRSTKLEDSAMYFCASTRQGGEKLFFGSGTQLSVL.

The V call is TRBV6-5, the J call TRBJ1-6, with 9 bases matching TRBD1. This CDR3 has 15 residues. Trimming took 5 bases from V and 6 from J; bases not matched to a gene: 5. Germline assignment: CDR1 MNHEY and CDR2 SVGAGI. Written as DNA, the CDR3 is TGTGCCAGCAGTCGCCCGGGACAGGGTAATTCACCCCTCCACTTT. Protein sequence: CASSRPGQGNSPLHF.

The CDR3 reads CASSTGSTDEKLFF. The CDR3 region has the DNA TGTGCCAGCAGTACCGGGTCGACCGATGAAAAACTGTTTTTT. This chain connects TRBV6-5 to TRBJ1-4; D is undetermined. Germline V lookup: CDR1 MNHEY, CDR2 SVGAGI. V was clipped by 5 bases and J by 6 bases, with 13 bases between them. CDR3 length: 14 residues.

This chain joins TRBV5-1 and TRBJ2-6, with a weak D call TRBD1 (5 bases). This CDR3 spans 15 amino acids. CDR1 is SGHRS, CDR2 YFSETQ, per germline. V lost 2 bases and J lost 3, with 9 bases in between. Written as DNA, the CDR3 is TGCGCCAGCAGCTTCCAGGGCGGTGGGGCCAACGTCCTGACTTTC. Amino acids: CASSFQGGGANVLTF.

The sample holds a few counts of this clone. The chain employs TRBV2 and TRBJ2-3; 9 bases are shared with TRBD2. The CDR3 extends over 13 amino acids. The V and J ends lost 0 bases and 15 bases, in that order; junction bases with no gene match: 7. Germline V lookup: CDR1 SNHLY, CDR2 FYNNEI. The CDR3 DNA reads as TGTGCCAGCAGTGAAGCGCCTAGCGGGGTAAATTATTTT. Translated, it gives CASSEAPSGVNYF.

V and J are TRBV2 and TRBJ2-7; 10 bases agree with TRBD1. The trim removed 9 bases at V and 6 bases at J, leaving 8 bases unmatched. This CDR3 has 13 residues. Germline V gene sequence: CDR1 SNHLY, CDR2 FYNNEI. The CDR3 sequence: CARSRQGASEQYF. In DNA, the CDR3 is TGTGCCAGAAGTAGACAGGGGGCTTCCGAGCAGTACTTC.

The rearrangement joins TRBV6-5 to TRBJ1-2; D gene uncertain. This CDR3 comprises 16 residues. Germline CDR1 is MNHEY and CDR2 is SVGAGI. Trimming cost V 0 bases and J 0 bases, with 11 bases left between them. For the CDR3, the DNA is TGTGCCAGCAGTTACTCCGCACGGGGATCTAACTATGGCTACACCTTC. Translated, it gives CASSYSARGSNYGYTF.

This clone was found a few times. The gene calls are TRBV11-2 and TRBJ1-1; 7 nucleotides line up with TRBD1. Germline CDR1 is SGHAT and CDR2 is FQNNGV. The V gene end was trimmed by 7 bases and the J gene end by 3 bases; junction bases not matched to a gene: 11. This CDR3 region has 15 residues. The CDR3 sequence is CASNGGYRGHTEAFF. Written as DNA, the CDR3 is TGTGCCAGCAACGGGGGTTACAGGGGACACACTGAAGCTTTCTTT.

The chain employs TRBV3-1 (or the pseudogene TRBV3-2) and TRBJ2-4; D is unclear. V lost 1 base and J 6 bases, leaving 7 bases between the germline ends. The CDR3 is made up of 13 amino acids. In germline, CDR1 is LGHDT, CDR2 YNNKEL (reference sequence). The CDR3 coding sequence is TGTGCCAGCAGCCAAGGGCCGGGAAACATTCAGTACTTC. It yields the protein CASSQGPGNIQYF.

V gene TRBV19 combines with J gene TRBJ1-5, with 12 positions matching TRBD1. J lost 6 bases, V lost 5 bases, and 5 bases had no gene match. This CDR3 spans 15 amino acids. CDR1 LNHDA and CDR2 SQIVND come from the germline V gene (reference sequence). The CDR3 DNA reads TGTGCCAGTAGTCGGGACAGGGGGCGAGGTCAGCCCCAGCATTTT. It codes for CASSRDRGRGQPQHF.

The chain couples TRBV18 to TRBJ1-3; 7 positions agree with TRBD1. The CDR3 is 16 amino acids. V gave up 0 bases and J gave up 2 bases; unmatched junction bases: 4. Germline V CDR1 and CDR2: KGHSH, LQKENI. In DNA, the CDR3 is TGTGCCAGCTCACCACCGAATGGACAGGCTGGAAACACCATATATTTT. Its translation is CASSPPNGQAGNTIYF. The whole variable domain, filled in from reference TRBV18 and TRBJ1-3, reads NAGVMQNPRHLVRRRGQEARLRCSPMKGHSHVYWYRQLPEEGLKFMVYLQKENIIDESGMPKERFSAEFPKEGPSILRIQQVVRGDSAAYFCASSPPNGQAGNTIYFGEGSWLTVV.

The J gene is TRBJ2-3, the V gene TRBV3-1 (or the pseudogene TRBV3-2); 12 nucleotides align to TRBD1. Germline V gives CDR1 LGHDT, CDR2 YNNKEL (reference sequence). The CDR3 has 17 amino acids. The V and J ends lost 4 bases and 3 bases, in that order; junction bases with no gene match: 8. The CDR3 loop is CASSRRDRGLGTDTQYF. Written as DNA, the CDR3 is TGTGCCAGCAGCCGCCGGGACAGGGGGCTGGGTACAGATACGCAGTATTTT.

The genes are TRBV5-1 and TRBJ2-6; no firm D call. The CDR3 has 14 amino acids. CDR1 is SGHRS, CDR2 YFSETQ, per germline. The V gene lost 7 bases and the J gene lost 0 bases, with 8 bases spanning the gap. As DNA, the CDR3 is TGCGCCAGCCAGGTGAACTCTGGGGCCAACGTCCTGACTTTC. It encodes CASQVNSGANVLTF.

The CDR3: CASSSTSGGPYNEQFF. The CDR3, as DNA: TGCGCCAGCAGCTCGACTAGCGGGGGGCCTTACAATGAGCAGTTCTTC. The chain is built from TRBV5-1 and TRBJ2-1, with TRBD2 matching over 13 bases. CDR1 and CDR2 (germline): SGHRS, YFSETQ. The CDR3 has 16 residues. V trimming: 3 bases; J trimming: 4 bases; junction bases outside the gene matches: 4.